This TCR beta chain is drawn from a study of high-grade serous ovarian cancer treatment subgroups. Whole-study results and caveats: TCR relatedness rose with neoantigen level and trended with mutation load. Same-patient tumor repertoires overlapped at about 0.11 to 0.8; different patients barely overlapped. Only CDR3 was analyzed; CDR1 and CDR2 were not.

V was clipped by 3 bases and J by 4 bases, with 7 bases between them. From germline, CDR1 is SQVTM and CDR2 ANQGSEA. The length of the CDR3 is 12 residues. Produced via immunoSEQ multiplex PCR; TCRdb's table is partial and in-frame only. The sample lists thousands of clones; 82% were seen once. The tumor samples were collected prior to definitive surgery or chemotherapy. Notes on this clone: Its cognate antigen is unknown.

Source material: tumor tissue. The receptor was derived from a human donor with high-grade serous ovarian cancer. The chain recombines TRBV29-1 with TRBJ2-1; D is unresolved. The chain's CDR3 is CSVDSAYNEQFF. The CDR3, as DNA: TGCAGCGTTGACTCAGCGTACAATGAGCAGTTCTTC.